This entry lists 2 T cell receptor beta chains sequenced from one sample in a study of human T cells and chemical hapten exposure. Via MiXCR, TCRdb re-called the RACE reads, giving one row per CDR3 protein. The repertoire holds about 180,000 distinct CDR3 sequences, approximately 29% seen once, with less than 3% in the top ten. Time point in this sample: pre-sensitization, week 0. Treatment denoted: therapeutic diphenylcyclopropenone sensitization with weekly scalp DPC. Material: whole blood, obtained in connection with sensitization to the hapten diphenylcyclopropenone (DPC). Receptors originate from a woman in her twenties or thirties with alopecia areata. Some clones in this sample may be carry-over from other donors' samples.

This clonotype was observed a few times. The chain is built from TRBV18 and TRBJ1-2; D remains ambiguous. The germline V gene has CDR1 KGHSH and CDR2 LQKENI. V was shortened by 2 bases and J by 4 bases, with 8 bases between the two germline ends. This CDR3 is 13 amino acids long. The CDR3 here is CASSPSQSYGYTF. The CDR3 coding sequence is TGTGCCAGCTCACCATCCCAATCCTATGGCTACACCTTC.

The gene calls are TRBV2 and TRBJ1-2; TRBD1 matches 7 bases. CDR3 length: 14 residues. The V gene's germline CDR1 is SNHLY and CDR2 FYNNEI. V lost 6 bases to trimming and J lost 4 bases; unmatched junction nucleotides: 8. The CDR3 reads CASRIGQVGYGYTF. The CDR3 DNA reads as TGTGCCAGCAGAATCGGACAGGTGGGCTATGGCTACACCTTC.